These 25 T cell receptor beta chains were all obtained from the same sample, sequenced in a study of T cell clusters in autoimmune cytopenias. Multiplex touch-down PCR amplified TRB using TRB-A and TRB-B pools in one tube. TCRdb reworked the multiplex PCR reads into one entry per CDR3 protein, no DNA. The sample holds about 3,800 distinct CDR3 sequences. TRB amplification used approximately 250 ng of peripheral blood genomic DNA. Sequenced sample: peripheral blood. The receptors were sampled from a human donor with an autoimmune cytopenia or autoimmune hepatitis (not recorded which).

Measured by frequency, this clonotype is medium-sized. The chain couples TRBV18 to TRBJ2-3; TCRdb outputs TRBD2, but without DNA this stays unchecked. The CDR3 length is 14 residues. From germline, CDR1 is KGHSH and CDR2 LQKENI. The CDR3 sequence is CASSALSRTDTQYF.

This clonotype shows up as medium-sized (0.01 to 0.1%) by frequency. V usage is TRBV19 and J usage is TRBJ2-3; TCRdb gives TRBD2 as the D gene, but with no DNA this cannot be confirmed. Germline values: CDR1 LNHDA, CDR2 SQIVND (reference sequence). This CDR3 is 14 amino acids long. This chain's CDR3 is CASRTSGFVDTQYF.

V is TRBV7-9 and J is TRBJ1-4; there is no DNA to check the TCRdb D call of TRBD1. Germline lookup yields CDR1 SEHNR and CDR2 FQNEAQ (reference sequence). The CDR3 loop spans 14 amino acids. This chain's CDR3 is CASSGDRGWEKLFF.

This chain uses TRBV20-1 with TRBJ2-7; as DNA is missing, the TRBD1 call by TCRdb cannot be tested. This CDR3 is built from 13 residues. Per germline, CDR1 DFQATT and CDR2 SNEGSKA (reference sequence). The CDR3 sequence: CSARTGAGVEQYF.

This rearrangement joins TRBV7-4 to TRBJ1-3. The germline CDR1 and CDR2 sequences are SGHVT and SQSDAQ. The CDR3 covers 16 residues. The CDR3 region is CASSFRAGDSGNTIYF.

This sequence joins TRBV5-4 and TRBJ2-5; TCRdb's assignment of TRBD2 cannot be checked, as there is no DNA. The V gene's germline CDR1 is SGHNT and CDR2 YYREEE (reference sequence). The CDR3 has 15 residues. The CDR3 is CASSSGRLAGETQYF.

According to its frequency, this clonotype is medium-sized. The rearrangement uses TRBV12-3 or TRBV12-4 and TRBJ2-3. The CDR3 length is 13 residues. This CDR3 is CASSLGFTDTQYF.

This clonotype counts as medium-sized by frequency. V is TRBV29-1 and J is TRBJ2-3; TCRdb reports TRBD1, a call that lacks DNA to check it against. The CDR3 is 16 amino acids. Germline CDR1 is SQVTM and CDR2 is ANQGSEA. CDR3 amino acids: CSVFSYGTGVEDTQYF.

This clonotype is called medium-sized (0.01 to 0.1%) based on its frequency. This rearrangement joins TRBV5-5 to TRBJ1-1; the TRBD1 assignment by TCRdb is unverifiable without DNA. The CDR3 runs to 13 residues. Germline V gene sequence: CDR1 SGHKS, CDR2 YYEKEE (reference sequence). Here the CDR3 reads CASSLAPSGKAFF.

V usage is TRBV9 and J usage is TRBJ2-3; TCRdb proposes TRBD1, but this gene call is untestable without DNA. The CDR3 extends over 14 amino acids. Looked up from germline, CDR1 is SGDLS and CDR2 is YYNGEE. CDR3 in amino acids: CASSVASGKGTQYF.

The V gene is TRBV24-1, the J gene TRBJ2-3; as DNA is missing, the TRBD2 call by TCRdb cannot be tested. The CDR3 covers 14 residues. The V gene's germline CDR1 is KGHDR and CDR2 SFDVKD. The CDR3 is CATSDLRTSGAQYF.

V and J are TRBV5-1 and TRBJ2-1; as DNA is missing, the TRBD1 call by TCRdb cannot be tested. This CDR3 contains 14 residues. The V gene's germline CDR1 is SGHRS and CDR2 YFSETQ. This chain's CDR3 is CASSSGTGGYEQFF.

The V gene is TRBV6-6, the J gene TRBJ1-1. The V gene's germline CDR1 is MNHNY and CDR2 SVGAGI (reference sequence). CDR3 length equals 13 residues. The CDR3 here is CASSYGEHTEAFF.

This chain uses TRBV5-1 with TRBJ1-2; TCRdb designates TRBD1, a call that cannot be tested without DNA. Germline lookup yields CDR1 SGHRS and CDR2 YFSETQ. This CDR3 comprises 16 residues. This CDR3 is CASSPRTGGVGYGYTF.

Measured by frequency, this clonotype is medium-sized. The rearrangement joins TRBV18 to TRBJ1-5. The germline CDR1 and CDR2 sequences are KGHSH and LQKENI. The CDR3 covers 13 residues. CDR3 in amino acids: CASSAGVYQPQHF.

The CDR3 here is CSGNPGYEQYF. This chain joins TRBV20-1 and TRBJ2-7; checking the TCRdb D call of TRBD1 is not possible without DNA. The CDR3 sequence is 11 residues long. The germline V gene has CDR1 DFQATT and CDR2 SNEGSKA (reference sequence).

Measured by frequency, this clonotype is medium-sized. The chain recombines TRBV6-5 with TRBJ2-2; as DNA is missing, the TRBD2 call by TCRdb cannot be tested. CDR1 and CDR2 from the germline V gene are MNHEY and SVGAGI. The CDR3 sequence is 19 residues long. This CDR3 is CASSKPLAGGPANTGELFF.

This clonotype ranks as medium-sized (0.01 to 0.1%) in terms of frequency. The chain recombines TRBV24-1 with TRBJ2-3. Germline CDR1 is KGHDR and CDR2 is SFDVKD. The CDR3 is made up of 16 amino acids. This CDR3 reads CATSDLQGSSTDTQYF.

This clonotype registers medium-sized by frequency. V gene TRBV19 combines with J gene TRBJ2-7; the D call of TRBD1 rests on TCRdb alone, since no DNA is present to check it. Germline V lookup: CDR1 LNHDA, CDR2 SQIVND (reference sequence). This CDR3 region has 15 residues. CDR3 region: CASSPGQGGGYEQYF.

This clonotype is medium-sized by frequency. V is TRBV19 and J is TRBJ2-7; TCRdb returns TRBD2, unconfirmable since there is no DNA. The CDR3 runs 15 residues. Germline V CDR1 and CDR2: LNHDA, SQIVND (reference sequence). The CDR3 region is CASSSGTSGIYEQYF.

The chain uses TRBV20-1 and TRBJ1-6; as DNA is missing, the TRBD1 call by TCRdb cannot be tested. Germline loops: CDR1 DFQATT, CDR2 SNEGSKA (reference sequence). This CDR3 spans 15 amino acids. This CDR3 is CSARTGVLYNSPLHF.

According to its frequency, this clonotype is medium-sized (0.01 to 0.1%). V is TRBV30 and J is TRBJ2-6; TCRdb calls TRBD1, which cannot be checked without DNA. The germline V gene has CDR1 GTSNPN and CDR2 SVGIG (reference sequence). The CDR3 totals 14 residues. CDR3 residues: CAWSNGAGANVLTF.

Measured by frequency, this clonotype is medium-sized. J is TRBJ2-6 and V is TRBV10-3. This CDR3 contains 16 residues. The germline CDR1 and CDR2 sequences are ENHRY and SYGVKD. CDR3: CAISGDLAVGANVLTF.

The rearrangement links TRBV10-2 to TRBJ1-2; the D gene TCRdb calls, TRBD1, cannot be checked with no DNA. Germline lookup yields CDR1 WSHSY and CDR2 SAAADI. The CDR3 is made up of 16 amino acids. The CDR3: CASSDHGGFGGYGYTF.

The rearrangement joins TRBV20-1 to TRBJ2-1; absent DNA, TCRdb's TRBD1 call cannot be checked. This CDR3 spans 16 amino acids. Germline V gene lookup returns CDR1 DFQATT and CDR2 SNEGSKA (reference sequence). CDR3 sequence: CSVYSGLASSYNEQFF.